The clone carrying this TCR beta chain was detected only once. Antigen unknown. The sample is drawn from a study of long-term antiretroviral therapy in people with HIV. The V gene's germline CDR1 is SGHVS and CDR2 FQNEAQ. The CDR3 covers 17 residues. J lost 3 bases, V lost 5 bases, and 14 bases had no gene match. Among participants with HIV, every one received treatment in the United States. It was version v3.0 of the immunoSEQ assay that was run at survey level. Repertoires were generated with immunoSEQ multiplex PCR, while TCRdb's copy carries only in-frame clones and drops some. In the table there are 20,000 or so clones, roughly four fifths of which are singletons. Study findings and constraints: HIV repertoires showed narrower CDR3 length ranges than controls. Data on ART adherence, viral resistance or therapy changes were unavailable.

The sample consisted of unsorted PBMCs, taken 2.2 years after starting antiretroviral therapy. This chain connects TRBV7-8 to TRBJ2-3; 7 bases map to TRBD1. The TCR sequence derives from a man over 45 with HIV. The CDR3 DNA is TGTGCCAGCAGCCCGATATACGGGACAGCCTCGACAGATACGCAGTATTTT. Amino acids: CASSPIYGTASTDTQYF.